These T cell receptor beta chains were read from a single sample in a study of CD8 T cells in Susac syndrome. TCRdb used MiXCR to reprocess the immunoSEQ multiplex PCR reads, holding one entry per CDR3 protein. The table has 170,000 or so distinct CDR3 sequences, around 96% seen once; the top ten hold 0.15% to 0.2%. Sequenced: CD8+ T cells from PBMCs. The receptors were sampled from a human donor with multiple sclerosis. Each CDR3 is given with its conserved first and last residue. Fields, in order: D gene, clone size, J gene, V gene, CDR3 DNA, CDR3 protein. A D gene is named only where the DNA matches it firmly. Clone size, where shown, is once, few, many, or a class for clones that have expanded.

d_gene: .
abundance: .
j_gene: TRBJ2-1
v_gene: TRBV2
CDR3nt: TGTGCCTCAAAAAGGGCGCAGGGCAATGAGCAGTTCTTC
CDR3aa: CASKRAQGNEQFF

d_gene: TRBD1
abundance: .
j_gene: TRBJ2-7
v_gene: TRBV29-1
CDR3nt: TGCAGCGTCCTGGGGGACAGGAGGTCCTACGAGCAGTACTTC
CDR3aa: CSVLGDRRSYEQYF

d_gene: .
abundance: .
j_gene: TRBJ2-5
v_gene: TRBV29-1
CDR3nt: TGCAGCGTTGTCACCCAAGAGACCCAGTACTTC
CDR3aa: CSVVTQETQYF

d_gene: TRBD2
abundance: .
j_gene: TRBJ2-7
v_gene: TRBV7-9
CDR3nt: TGTGCCAGCAGCTTAGTGGGAGGGTACGAGCAGTACTTC
CDR3aa: CASSLVGGYEQYF

d_gene: .
abundance: .
j_gene: TRBJ1-2
v_gene: TRBV12-3/TRBV12-4
CDR3nt: TGTGCCAGCAGTTTAGGAGGGGATCGGGGCTACACCTTC
CDR3aa: CASSLGGDRGYTF

d_gene: .
abundance: .
j_gene: TRBJ1-1
v_gene: TRBV27
CDR3nt: TGTGCCAGCGGGGGGACGCGGGTCGCTGAAGCTTTCTTT
CDR3aa: CASGGTRVAEAFF

d_gene: .
abundance: .
j_gene: TRBJ2-7
v_gene: TRBV2
CDR3nt: TGTGCCAGCCGTGGGAACGAGCAGTACTTC
CDR3aa: CASRGNEQYF

d_gene: TRBD1
abundance: .
j_gene: TRBJ2-5
v_gene: TRBV9
CDR3nt: TGTGCCAGCAGCTATGGGACAGGGGGCGCGGAGACCCAGTACTTC
CDR3aa: CASSYGTGGAETQYF

d_gene: .
abundance: .
j_gene: TRBJ2-7
v_gene: TRBV6-5
CDR3nt: TGTGCCAGCTACCCGGCAACGGGCCTGAGGCAGTACTTC
CDR3aa: CASYPATGLRQYF

d_gene: .
abundance: .
j_gene: TRBJ2-4
v_gene: TRBV4-1
CDR3nt: TGCGCCAGCAGCCAAGACCCCACACCTCTGGAGGCCAAAAACATTCAGTACTTC
CDR3aa: CASSQDPTPLEAKNIQYF

d_gene: .
abundance: .
j_gene: TRBJ1-4
v_gene: TRBV7-9
CDR3nt: TGTGCCAGCAGCTTAGTCACTAATGAAAAACTGTTTTTT
CDR3aa: CASSLVTNEKLFF

d_gene: TRBD2
abundance: once
j_gene: TRBJ2-1
v_gene: TRBV4-1
CDR3nt: TGCGCCAGCAGCCAAGCCCTAGCGGAAGACGGGCAGTTCTTC
CDR3aa: CASSQALAEDGQFF

d_gene: TRBD1
abundance: .
j_gene: TRBJ2-7
v_gene: TRBV27
CDR3nt: TGTGCCAGCAGTTCCTCAGGGGGCTTGTCCTACGAGCAGTACTTC
CDR3aa: CASSSSGGLSYEQYF

d_gene: .
abundance: .
j_gene: TRBJ2-5
v_gene: TRBV3-1
CDR3nt: TGTGCCAGCAGCCCCGCTTCGGGGGTACAAGAGACCCAGTACTTC
CDR3aa: CASSPASGVQETQYF

d_gene: TRBD2
abundance: .
j_gene: TRBJ2-3
v_gene: TRBV6-5
CDR3nt: TGTGCCAGCAGTTACTCTGGACTAGCTACAGATACGCAGTATTTT
CDR3aa: CASSYSGLATDTQYF

d_gene: .
abundance: .
j_gene: TRBJ2-1
v_gene: TRBV6-2/TRBV6-3
CDR3nt: TGTGCCAGCATCCGAGGGATCTCCTCAAATGAGCAGTTCTTC
CDR3aa: CASIRGISSNEQFF

d_gene: TRBD2
abundance: .
j_gene: TRBJ2-7
v_gene: TRBV2
CDR3nt: TGTGCCAGCAGTGAACGGGGCGGGAGTCGGGACGAGCAGTACTTC
CDR3aa: CASSERGGSRDEQYF

d_gene: .
abundance: .
j_gene: TRBJ2-2
v_gene: TRBV27
CDR3nt: TGTGCCAGCAGTTTAAGAAGGGCCGGGGAGCTGTTTTTT
CDR3aa: CASSLRRAGELFF

d_gene: .
abundance: .
j_gene: TRBJ2-7
v_gene: TRBV29-1
CDR3nt: TGCAGCGTTGAAGGAGTCGGTAATCGCGGGGTGGGGAAGTACTTC
CDR3aa: CSVEGVGNRGVGKYF

d_gene: TRBD1
abundance: .
j_gene: TRBJ2-1
v_gene: TRBV11-2
CDR3nt: TGTGCCAGCAGGAGGACAGGCAATGAGCAGTTCTTC
CDR3aa: CASRRTGNEQFF

d_gene: .
abundance: .
j_gene: TRBJ2-5
v_gene: TRBV3-1
CDR3nt: TGTGCCAGCAGCCAAGAGGCTCCACTTCGAGAGACCCAGTACTTC
CDR3aa: CASSQEAPLRETQYF

d_gene: .
abundance: few
j_gene: TRBJ1-2
v_gene: TRBV27
CDR3nt: TGTGCCAGCAGTACCGCCTTTAACTATGGCTACACCTTC
CDR3aa: CASSTAFNYGYTF

d_gene: .
abundance: .
j_gene: TRBJ2-5
v_gene: TRBV20-1
CDR3nt: TGCAGTGCTAGTCAGGGTTGGTGGGAGACCCAGTACTTC
CDR3aa: CSASQGWWETQYF

d_gene: TRBD1
abundance: .
j_gene: TRBJ1-2
v_gene: TRBV7-9
CDR3nt: TGTGCCAGCAGCTTAGAAGGGGTTTGGACAGGCGAAGGCTACACCTTC
CDR3aa: CASSLEGVWTGEGYTF

d_gene: .
abundance: .
j_gene: TRBJ2-1
v_gene: TRBV3-1
CDR3nt: TGTGCCAGCAGCCAAGACAGGGAGGATGAGCAGTTCTTC
CDR3aa: CASSQDREDEQFF

d_gene: TRBD2
abundance: .
j_gene: TRBJ2-7
v_gene: TRBV5-1
CDR3nt: TGCGCCAGCAGCTTGTCAGGGACTAGCGGCTACGAGCAGTACTTC
CDR3aa: CASSLSGTSGYEQYF

d_gene: TRBD2
abundance: .
j_gene: TRBJ2-5
v_gene: TRBV4-1
CDR3nt: TGCGCCAGCAGCCTCCTAGCGGGAGTACTGGAGACCCAGTACTTC
CDR3aa: CASSLLAGVLETQYF

d_gene: .
abundance: .
j_gene: TRBJ2-3
v_gene: TRBV7-9
CDR3nt: TGTGCCAGCAAGTCGGGCGAGCCAGGGGATACGCAGTATTTT
CDR3aa: CASKSGEPGDTQYF

d_gene: .
abundance: few
j_gene: TRBJ2-7
v_gene: TRBV4-1
CDR3nt: TGCGCCAGCAGCCACCGGGAGTCCTACGAGCAGTACTTC
CDR3aa: CASSHRESYEQYF

d_gene: .
abundance: .
j_gene: TRBJ1-6
v_gene: TRBV27
CDR3nt: TGTGCCAGCAAAATAGGGAGCTCCTATAATTCACCCCTCCACTTT
CDR3aa: CASKIGSSYNSPLHF

d_gene: .
abundance: .
j_gene: TRBJ1-2
v_gene: TRBV29-1
CDR3nt: TGCAGCGTTAAGGGGATCTATGGCTACACCTTC
CDR3aa: CSVKGIYGYTF

d_gene: .
abundance: .
j_gene: TRBJ2-3
v_gene: TRBV2
CDR3nt: TGTGCCAGCAGTGAACCCAGGGAATCTAGCACAGATACGCAGTATTTT
CDR3aa: CASSEPRESSTDTQYF

d_gene: TRBD2
abundance: .
j_gene: TRBJ2-1
v_gene: TRBV20-1
CDR3nt: TGCAGTGCTCCCGGGCTAGCGGGAGGGAGCTCCTACAATGAGCAGTTCTTC
CDR3aa: CSAPGLAGGSSYNEQFF

d_gene: .
abundance: once
j_gene: TRBJ1-1
v_gene: TRBV6-1
CDR3nt: TGTGCCAGCAGTGAGATGTGGGACACTGAAGCTTTCTTT
CDR3aa: CASSEMWDTEAFF

d_gene: TRBD1
abundance: .
j_gene: TRBJ1-5
v_gene: TRBV19
CDR3nt: TGTGCCACCTCCCCCACCCTGGACAGGGACCTTAGCAATCAGCCCCAGCATTTT
CDR3aa: CATSPTLDRDLSNQPQHF

d_gene: .
abundance: .
j_gene: TRBJ1-5
v_gene: TRBV23-1
CDR3nt: TGCGCCAGCAGTCAATCGGGGGAGGTCAATCAGCCCCAGCATTTT
CDR3aa: CASSQSGEVNQPQHF

d_gene: .
abundance: .
j_gene: TRBJ1-1
v_gene: TRBV9
CDR3nt: TGTGCCAGCAGCTACGGTCGGCAGGGCGGCACTGAAGCTTTCTTT
CDR3aa: CASSYGRQGGTEAFF

d_gene: .
abundance: .
j_gene: TRBJ1-1
v_gene: TRBV2
CDR3nt: TGTGCCAGCAGTGAAACAGGGTCAACCGAAGCTTTCTTT
CDR3aa: CASSETGSTEAFF

d_gene: .
abundance: few
j_gene: TRBJ2-2
v_gene: TRBV29-1
CDR3nt: TGCAGCGTTGCCGGCGAGACCGGGGAGCTGTTTTTT
CDR3aa: CSVAGETGELFF

d_gene: .
abundance: .
j_gene: TRBJ2-2
v_gene: TRBV4-2
CDR3nt: TGTGCCAGCAGCCATCGGCCTCCGGGGACCGGGGAGCTGTTTTTT
CDR3aa: CASSHRPPGTGELFF

d_gene: .
abundance: once
j_gene: TRBJ1-1
v_gene: TRBV6-6
CDR3nt: TGTGCCAGCAGCCCCGCGGCTGAAGCTTTCTTT
CDR3aa: CASSPAAEAFF

d_gene: .
abundance: .
j_gene: TRBJ1-2
v_gene: TRBV20-1
CDR3nt: TGCAGTGCTAGAGAGCGACAGGCCCGGGACTATGGCTACACCTTC
CDR3aa: CSARERQARDYGYTF

d_gene: .
abundance: once
j_gene: TRBJ2-5
v_gene: TRBV12-3/TRBV12-4
CDR3nt: TGTGCCAGCAGTTTAACTAGCCGCGAAGAGACCCAGTACTTC
CDR3aa: CASSLTSREETQYF

d_gene: .
abundance: .
j_gene: TRBJ1-1
v_gene: TRBV4-1
CDR3nt: TGCGCCAGCAGCCAAGGTGACCAGAACACTGAAGCTTTCTTT
CDR3aa: CASSQGDQNTEAFF

d_gene: TRBD2
abundance: .
j_gene: TRBJ2-5
v_gene: TRBV28
CDR3nt: TGTGCCAGCGACACTAGCGGAAACATTGGAGAGACCCAGTACTTC
CDR3aa: CASDTSGNIGETQYF

d_gene: TRBD1
abundance: .
j_gene: TRBJ2-1
v_gene: TRBV7-2
CDR3nt: TGTGCCAGCAGCCCCGGGACAGCGTACAATGAGCAGTTCTTC
CDR3aa: CASSPGTAYNEQFF

d_gene: .
abundance: .
j_gene: TRBJ2-5
v_gene: TRBV28
CDR3nt: TGTGCCAGCAGCCCATCCCGGATGGAGACCCAGTACTTC
CDR3aa: CASSPSRMETQYF

d_gene: .
abundance: .
j_gene: TRBJ2-7
v_gene: TRBV29-1
CDR3nt: TGCAGCGTTGCTCAGGGAAGGTCCTACGAGCAGTACTTC
CDR3aa: CSVAQGRSYEQYF

d_gene: TRBD2
abundance: .
j_gene: TRBJ2-1
v_gene: TRBV3-1
CDR3nt: TGTGCCAGCAGCTCGACTAGCGGGTACAATGAGCAGTTCTTC
CDR3aa: CASSSTSGYNEQFF

d_gene: TRBD1
abundance: .
j_gene: TRBJ1-1
v_gene: TRBV30
CDR3nt: TGTGCCTGGAGTGTACACAGGGGGACCTTGAACACTGAAGCTTTCTTT
CDR3aa: CAWSVHRGTLNTEAFF

d_gene: .
abundance: .
j_gene: TRBJ2-1
v_gene: TRBV19
CDR3nt: TGTGCCAGTAGTATAGAAGTCACCAATGAGCAGTTCTTC
CDR3aa: CASSIEVTNEQFF

d_gene: TRBD2
abundance: .
j_gene: TRBJ2-3
v_gene: TRBV2
CDR3nt: TGTGCCAGCAGTGAAGGTAGTCTAGCGGGTCGAGATACGCAGTATTTT
CDR3aa: CASSEGSLAGRDTQYF

d_gene: .
abundance: .
j_gene: TRBJ2-1
v_gene: TRBV7-9
CDR3nt: TGTGCCAGCAGCTCCCGACTAGGGGGTGAGCAGTTCTTC
CDR3aa: CASSSRLGGEQFF